What follows are 20 T cell receptor beta chains derived from one specimen sequenced in a study of T-cell reconstitution after alpha-beta-depleted transplantation in children. As it was prepared, the TCRbeta library received unique molecular identifiers. TCRdb ran MiXCR on the PCR reads and lists one entry per CDR3 protein. This sample yields about 58,000 distinct CDR3 sequences, of which roughly 46% are seen a single time; nearly 98% belongs to the top ten. Sequencing was performed on PBMCs, mostly from graft donor cells, taken 360 days after TCRalphabeta/CD19-depleted stem cell transplant. Receptors originate from a male patient younger than 18 who had a stem cell transplant for acute lymphoblastic leukemia, so the T cells may come from the graft donor.

The chain is built from TRBV6-2 or TRBV6-3 and TRBJ2-1, with D perhaps TRBD2 (5 bases). The germline V gene has CDR1 MNHEY and CDR2 SVGEGT. The ends were cut back, 2 bases at V and 10 bases at J, with 15 bases in the middle. The CDR3 totals 14 residues. The CDR3 DNA follows: TGTGCCAGCAGTTACCCCTTTCGGGGAGAAGAGCAGTTCTTC. It specifies CASSYPFRGEEQFF.

The chain has TRBV6-2 or TRBV6-3 and TRBJ2-1; 12 bases map to TRBD2. CDR1 and CDR2 from the germline V gene are MNHEY and SVGEGT. Trimming removed 6 bases from V and 9 bases from J; junction bases left unmatched: 9. The CDR3 contains 15 residues. This CDR3 reads CASRSPSGGAGEQFF. In DNA form, the CDR3 reads TGTGCCAGCAGATCACCTAGCGGGGGGGCCGGTGAGCAGTTCTTC.

CDR3: CATSEAGTSGFQETQYF. Written as DNA, the CDR3 is TGTGCCACCAGTGAGGCCGGGACTAGCGGGTTTCAAGAGACCCAGTACTTC. The chain recombines TRBV24-1 with TRBJ2-5; 12 nucleotides match TRBD2. Germline V gene sequence: CDR1 KGHDR, CDR2 SFDVKD. Trimming cost V 4 bases and J 2 bases; bases outside gene matches: 7. CDR3 length: 17 residues.

There are a few counts of this clonotype. The chain carries TRBV14 and TRBJ2-2, with TRBD1 matching over 10 bases. V was clipped by 4 bases and J by 6 bases; unmatched bases: 8. Germline values: CDR1 SGHDN, CDR2 FVKESK. The CDR3 loop spans 16 amino acids. CDR3 DNA: TGTGCCAGCAGCCGATGGGACAGGGGAGTGTCCGGGGAGCTGTTTTTT. It translates to CASSRWDRGVSGELFF.

The CDR3 region is CASSQETSTDTQYF. The DNA of the CDR3 is TGTGCCAGCAGCCAAGAGACTAGCACAGATACGCAGTATTTT. The chain has TRBV4-2 and TRBJ2-3; D remains unclear. This CDR3 comprises 14 residues. Germline V gives CDR1 LGHNA, CDR2 YNFKEQ. V gave up 0 bases and J gave up 0 bases, with 4 bases separating them.

The gene calls are TRBV12-3 or TRBV12-4 and TRBJ2-2, with 8 positions matching TRBD1. J was trimmed by 3 bases and V by 5 bases; bases with no gene match: 5. The CDR3 runs to 15 residues. The CDR3 sequence is CASSPGQVDTGELFF. The CDR3 DNA follows: TGTGCCAGCAGTCCGGGACAGGTCGACACCGGGGAGCTGTTTTTT.

The chain joins TRBV6-2 or TRBV6-3 to TRBJ2-5; no definite D call. Germline lookup yields CDR1 MNHEY and CDR2 SVGEGT. The V end lost 0 bases, the J end lost 5 bases, and 10 bases lay between the germline ends. This CDR3 spans 14 amino acids. The CDR3 protein is CASSYSARPETQYF. The DNA for the CDR3 is TGTGCCAGCAGTTACTCTGCCAGGCCGGAGACCCAGTACTTC.

V and J are TRBV7-8 and TRBJ2-2, with D perhaps TRBD2 (5 bases). Germline assignment: CDR1 SGHVS and CDR2 FQNEAQ. This CDR3 comprises 14 residues. The V and J ends lost 6 bases and 5 bases respectively, with 13 bases between them. The CDR3 reads CASRSGGLTGELFF. The DNA of the CDR3 is TGTGCCAGCAGGAGCGGTGGTTTGACCGGGGAGCTGTTTTTT.

This rearrangement joins TRBV27 to TRBJ2-3; TRBD2 aligns across 11 bases. CDR1 is MNHEY, CDR2 SMNVEV, per germline (reference sequence). This CDR3 region has 19 residues. V lost 3 bases to trimming and J lost 0 bases; unmatched junction nucleotides: 11. This CDR3 reads CASSFRTSGGSSSTDTQYF. The DNA of the CDR3 is TGTGCCAGCAGTTTTCGAACTAGCGGGGGATCCTCTAGCACAGATACGCAGTATTTT.

This chain uses TRBV12-3 or TRBV12-4 with TRBJ2-1, with a weak D call TRBD2 (6 bases). The CDR3 is 14 residues long. Trimming removed 3 bases from V and 7 bases from J, with 13 bases in between. The DNA for the CDR3 is TGTGCCAGCAGTTTGATGGGACTCACTAATGAGCAGTTCTTC. Translating gives CASSLMGLTNEQFF.

This clonotype has more than one count but fewer than ten. The chain employs TRBV12-3 or TRBV12-4 and TRBJ2-4; 9 bases fit TRBD1. Trimming at V came to 5 bases and at J to 1 base, leaving 6 bases not matched to a gene. The CDR3 sequence is 16 residues long. The CDR3 loop reads CASSTGTGNAKNIQYF. The CDR3 bases are TGTGCCAGCAGTACCGGGACAGGGAATGCCAAAAACATTCAGTACTTC.

This chain joins TRBV12-3 or TRBV12-4 and TRBJ2-1; TRBD2 matches 8 bases. The junction had 9 bases not matched to a gene; V was cut back by 6 bases and J by 8 bases. The CDR3 extends over 14 amino acids. The CDR3 here is CASSRSSGRDEQFF. In DNA, the CDR3 is TGTGCCAGCAGCCGCTCGAGCGGGAGAGATGAGCAGTTCTTC.

The chain joins TRBV9 to TRBJ2-7; TRBD2 might be the D (6 bases). Trimming removed 0 bases from V and 4 bases from J, with 11 bases in between. The CDR3 runs to 14 residues. Germline CDR1 SGDLS, CDR2 YYNGEE. CDR3 sequence: CASSVASESYEQYF. Here the CDR3 DNA reads TGTGCCAGCAGCGTAGCTAGCGAGAGTTACGAGCAGTACTTC. Looking up the rest from reference TRBV9 and TRBJ2-7 gives the full variable domain: DSGVTQTPKHLITATGQRVTLRCSPRSGDLSVYWYQQSLDQGLQFLIQYYNGEERAKGNILERFSAQQFPDLHSELNLSSLELGDSALYFCASSVASESYEQYFGPGTRLTVT.

This chain connects TRBV9 to TRBJ2-3; TRBD2 matches at 7 bases. The CDR3 is 14 amino acids. The junction had 4 bases not matched to a gene; V was cut back by 0 bases and J by 6 bases. From germline, CDR1 is SGDLS and CDR2 YYNGEE. CDR3 protein: CASSVVTSLDTQYF. CDR3 DNA sequence: TGTGCCAGCAGCGTAGTGACTAGCTTGGATACGCAGTATTTT.

This chain joins TRBV5-6 and TRBJ2-7; TRBD1 agrees at 10 bases. In germline, CDR1 is SGHDT, CDR2 YYEEEE. V lost 4 bases and J lost 2; bases outside the gene matches: 9. The CDR3 has 16 amino acids. The CDR3 DNA reads as TGTGCCAGCAGCGTTCCGGGACAGGGGATACCCTACGAGCAGTACTTC. This translates into CASSVPGQGIPYEQYF.

This clonotype was detected only a few times. CDR3 sequence: CASSLQGRTDTQYF. The CDR3 nucleotides read TGTGCCAGCAGCTTGCAGGGGAGGACAGATACGCAGTATTTT. J is TRBJ2-3 and V is TRBV5-6, with D perhaps matching TRBD1 or TRBD2 (6 bases each). CDR3 length equals 14 residues. The V end was cut by 1 base, the J end by 3 bases, with 9 bases between. Germline loops: CDR1 SGHDT, CDR2 YYEEEE.

This clonotype was seen a few times. The gene calls are TRBV5-1 and TRBJ2-7; 10 nucleotides match TRBD2. With 5 bases clipped from V and 2 bases from J, the junction kept 10 bases outside the gene matches. The CDR3 covers 16 residues. Germline CDR1 and CDR2: SGHRS and YFSETQ. CDR3 in amino acids: CASSRSGRADPYEQYF. The CDR3 DNA sequence: TGCGCCAGCAGTCGAAGCGGGAGGGCCGATCCCTACGAGCAGTACTTC.

V usage is TRBV9 and J usage is TRBJ2-7; 9 nucleotides align to TRBD1. Germline loops: CDR1 SGDLS, CDR2 YYNGEE. Trimming removed 0 bases from V and 6 bases from J; junction bases left unmatched: 7. The CDR3 is 15 amino acids. The CDR3 bases are TGTGCCAGCAGCGTAGCAAGGGACAGGGTGGGCGAGCAGTACTTC. Residues: CASSVARDRVGEQYF.

This clonotype was detected a few times. The chain joins TRBV3-1 to TRBJ2-4; 9 nucleotides match TRBD1. V gave up 0 bases and J gave up 6 bases; unmatched junction bases: 6. The CDR3 is 16 residues long. Germline lookup yields CDR1 LGHDT and CDR2 YNNKEL (reference sequence). DNA for the CDR3: TGTGCCAGCAGCCAAGATCTACAGGGGGCCCTAAACATTCAGTACTTC. Protein product: CASSQDLQGALNIQYF.

This clonotype occurred a few times. V usage is TRBV2 and J usage is TRBJ2-1, with 8 bases matching TRBD1. J gave up 4 bases and V 4 bases, and 9 bases lay outside the gene matches. The CDR3 runs 16 residues. CDR1 is SNHLY and CDR2 is FYNNEI in the germline V gene. The CDR3 DNA follows: TGTGCCAGCAGTGTTTCAGGGGGCATATCATACAATGAGCAGTTCTTC. The encoded protein is CASSVSGGISYNEQFF.